What follows are 22 T cell receptor beta chains derived from one specimen sequenced in a study of T cell repertoires in cytomegalovirus infection (dated by TCRdb to the late 2010s). TCRdb names Illumina HiSeq 1500 as the instrument used. TCRdb reprocessed the public reads (quality trimming at Q25 with fastp, clone calling with MiXCR) and kept in-frame beta chains. Rows are combined by CDR3 protein, so each entry shows the most common genes and DNA. This sample lists approximately 500,000 distinct CDR3 sequences; approximately 11% were detected once. Roughly 10% of the sample goes to the ten largest clones. Input material: PBMCs. The receptors stem from a human donor in good health (CMV status not recorded). Some clones in this sample may be carry-over from other donors' samples.

This clonotype was found many times. J is TRBJ2-7 and V is TRBV7-9, with D perhaps matching TRBD1 (6 bases). Looked up from germline, CDR1 is SEHNR and CDR2 is FQNEAQ (reference sequence). This CDR3 comprises 15 residues. V lost 6 bases, J lost 2 bases, and 17 bases lay in between. CDR3 DNA sequence: TGTGCCAGCAGATACCAGGGGAGCCCCACCTACGAGCAGTACTTC. Translation: CASRYQGSPTYEQYF. The variable domain in full, with the rest retrieved from reference TRBV7-9 and TRBJ2-7, is DTGVSQNPRHKITKRGQNVTFRCDPISEHNRLYWYRQTLGQGPEFLTYFQNEAQLEKSRLLSDRFSAERPKGSFSTLEIQRTEQGDSAMYLCASRYQGSPTYEQYFGPGTRLTVT.

This clonotype was counted ten times or more. The rearrangement joins TRBV7-3 to TRBJ1-6; no reliable D call. Germline CDR1 and CDR2: SGHTA and FQGTGA. CDR3 size: 14 residues. V was clipped by 1 base and J by 8 bases, with 9 bases between them. CDR3 sequence: CASSLMGRDSPLHF. The CDR3 DNA reads TGTGCCAGCAGCTTAATGGGCCGTGATTCACCCCTCCACTTT. The whole variable domain, remainder taken from reference TRBV7-3 and TRBJ1-6, is GAGVSQTPSNKVTEKGKYVELRCDPISGHTALYWYRQSLGQGPEFLIYFQGTGAADDSGLPNDRFFAVRPEGSVSTLKIQRTERGDSAVYLCASSLMGRDSPLHFGNGTRLTVT.

The table lists this clonotype with many counts. The chain employs TRBV7-2 and TRBJ2-3; D perhaps matches TRBD2 (5 bases). The germline V gene has CDR1 SGHTA and CDR2 FQGNSA. V lost 4 bases, J lost 5 bases, and 10 bases lay in between. The CDR3 is 13 amino acids. CDR3 DNA: TGTGCCAGCAGCTCTGAAGAGGGAGATACGCAGTATTTT. Translating gives CASSSEEGDTQYF.

This clonotype was counted many times. The V gene is TRBV12-3 or TRBV12-4, the J gene TRBJ1-4; 11 bases match TRBD1. After removal of 5 bases from V and 5 bases from J, the junction contained 4 bases not matched to a gene. The CDR3 length is 15 residues. Here the CDR3 DNA reads TGTGCCAGCAGTCCTCGGGACAGGGGGAATGAAAAACTGTTTTTT. Residues: CASSPRDRGNEKLFF.

This clonotype was seen many times. The chain recombines TRBV7-9 with TRBJ1-4; D call uncertain. Germline V gene sequence: CDR1 SEHNR, CDR2 FQNEAQ (reference sequence). The CDR3 is 15 amino acids. V was shortened by 4 bases and J by 6 bases, with 15 bases between the two germline ends. The CDR3 nucleotides read TGTGCCAGCAGCTCCATGTCGGCTGGCGATGAAAAACTGTTTTTT. Residues: CASSSMSAGDEKLFF.

V usage is TRBV5-1 and J usage is TRBJ1-4; D gene uncertain. The germline CDR1 and CDR2 sequences are SGHRS and YFSETQ. The CDR3 extends over 11 amino acids. Deletions cut 6 bases from V and 8 bases from J, with 8 bases between. CDR3 coding DNA: TGCGCCAGCAAATCGGGAGAAAAACTGTTTTTT. Translation: CASKSGEKLFF.

This clonotype was seen at least ten times. V gene TRBV20-1 combines with J gene TRBJ2-3, with D possibly matching TRBD1 (5 bases). Germline V gene data show CDR1 as DFQATT and CDR2 as SNEGSKA (reference sequence). This CDR3 is 13 amino acids long. Trimming left V 6 bases short and J 4 bases short, with 14 bases between. The CDR3 loop reads CSAPGADADTQYF. CDR3 DNA sequence: TGCAGTGCGCCTGGGGCAGATGCAGATACGCAGTATTTT.

CDR3 DNA: TGCGCCAGCAGCTGGAAACAGACCGGGGAGCTGTTTTTT. This encodes CASSWKQTGELFF. This chain connects TRBV5-1 to TRBJ2-2; D is unclear. The CDR3 has 13 amino acids. Trimming pared 3 bases from V and 5 bases from J, leaving 8 bases between. Germline V lookup: CDR1 SGHRS, CDR2 YFSETQ.

Only a few counts were recorded for this clonotype. The chain combines TRBV3-1 with TRBJ2-1, with 7 nucleotides matching TRBD2. Losses at the gene ends were 2 bases for V and 2 bases for J; bases not matched to a gene: 6. The CDR3 consists of 16 residues. Germline V lookup: CDR1 LGHDT, CDR2 YNNKEL (reference sequence). CDR3 loop: CASSQSLGTTYNEQFF. DNA of the CDR3: TGTGCCAGCAGCCAATCTTTAGGGACTACCTACAATGAGCAGTTCTTC.

This clonotype was observed at least ten times. The chain joins TRBV27 to TRBJ1-5, with D uncertain. Germline CDR1 MNHEY, CDR2 SMNVEV (reference sequence). This CDR3 is 14 amino acids long. V was cut by 2 bases and J by 1 base, with 6 bases left in between. This CDR3 reads CASSLVRSNQPQHF. The CDR3 DNA reads TGTGCCAGCAGTTTAGTTCGGAGCAATCAGCCCCAGCATTTT.

This clonotype appeared many times. This chain uses TRBV7-3 with TRBJ2-2; D call uncertain. CDR3 size: 14 residues. Trimming took 2 bases from V and 2 from J, leaving 6 bases between them. Germline-derived CDR1 and CDR2 are SGHTA and FQGTGA. The CDR3 sequence: CASSLGVNTGELFF. CDR3 DNA: TGTGCCAGCAGCTTAGGGGTTAACACCGGGGAGCTGTTTTTT.

This clonotype was counted many times. The rearrangement links TRBV24-1 to TRBJ2-5; D unclear. V was cut by 3 bases and J by 4 bases, with 14 bases left in between. Germline lookup yields CDR1 KGHDR and CDR2 SFDVKD. This CDR3 comprises 15 residues. CDR3 protein: CATSDGLETRETQYF. The CDR3, as DNA: TGTGCCACCAGTGATGGTCTAGAAACGCGAGAGACCCAGTACTTC.

This clonotype was counted only a few times. The rearrangement links TRBV14 to TRBJ1-1; D unclear. The CDR3 is 16 residues long. Trimming removed 0 bases at V and 3 bases at J, with 14 bases between. From germline, CDR1 is SGHDN and CDR2 FVKESK. The CDR3 loop reads CASSQDSRRGDTEAFF. DNA for the CDR3: TGTGCCAGCAGCCAAGACAGTCGACGAGGAGACACTGAAGCTTTCTTT.

The sample holds many counts of this clonotype. This chain uses TRBV28 with TRBJ2-1; 7 positions agree with TRBD1. Germline values: CDR1 MDHEN, CDR2 SYDVKM. The V gene end was trimmed by 8 bases and the J gene end by 0 bases; junction bases not matched to a gene: 4. The CDR3 has 14 residues. In nucleotides, the CDR3 is TGTGCCAGCCAGGGACAGAGCTCCTACAATGAGCAGTTCTTC. Translation gives CASQGQSSYNEQFF.

This clonotype was found many times. The rearrangement links TRBV20-1 to TRBJ1-1, with unresolved D. CDR1 is DFQATT and CDR2 is SNEGSKA in the germline V gene (reference sequence). The CDR3 contains 14 residues. Trimming removed 2 bases from V and 3 bases from J, with 13 bases in between. CDR3 region: CSARSGEGDTEAFF. CDR3 nucleotide sequence: TGCAGTGCTAGATCTGGGGAGGGTGACACTGAAGCTTTCTTT.

This clonotype has ten or more counts. The chain uses TRBV6-1 and TRBJ2-5; TRBD2 is a possible D gene (7 bases). Germline V gene sequence: CDR1 MNHNS, CDR2 SASEGT. This CDR3 comprises 15 residues. Trimming removed 1 base from V and 3 bases from J, with 12 bases in between. This chain's CDR3 is CASSEVGGAEETQYF. The CDR3 DNA reads as TGTGCCAGCAGTGAAGTGGGGGGGGCCGAAGAGACCCAGTACTTC.

A single count supports this clonotype. It may be a read error: a sequence one base away is much more abundant. The V and J genes are TRBV7-9 and TRBJ2-5, with D possibly being TRBD1 or TRBD2 (5 bases each). This CDR3 region has 15 residues. From germline, CDR1 is SEHNR and CDR2 FQNEAQ (reference sequence). V lost 3 bases and J 0 bases, leaving 11 bases between the germline ends. The CDR3, as DNA: TGTGCCAGCAGCTTGCCCAGGGAGAACCAAGAGACCCAGTACTTC. Encoded protein: CASSLPRENQETQYF.

This clonotype was recorded many times. This rearrangement joins TRBV20-1 to TRBJ2-5; D is ambiguous. Germline-derived CDR1 and CDR2 are DFQATT and SNEGSKA (reference sequence). Trimming took 6 bases from V and 4 from J, leaving 6 bases between them. The CDR3 consists of 10 residues. In nucleotides, the CDR3 is TGCAGTGCGCAAGGAGAGACCCAGTACTTC. It yields the protein CSAQGETQYF.

At least ten counts were recorded for this clonotype. The rearrangement uses TRBV7-2 and TRBJ2-3, with D possibly TRBD1 on 6 matching bases. V was cut by 2 bases and J by 5 bases, with 17 bases left in between. This CDR3 is 16 amino acids long. Per the germline V gene, CDR1 is SGHTA and CDR2 is FQGNSA. The CDR3: CASSLRRRGAGDTQYF. The CDR3 DNA reads as TGTGCCAGCAGCTTAAGACGCAGGGGCGCGGGAGATACGCAGTATTTT.

This clonotype has a count of ten or more. The CDR3 DNA reads as TGTGCCAGCAGCCGGCGGGAGTTTGGAGGCGAGCAGTACTTC. Translating gives CASSRREFGGEQYF. The chain combines TRBV12-3 or TRBV12-4 with TRBJ2-7; 7 bases match TRBD2. The CDR3 consists of 14 residues. Trimming took 6 bases from V and 6 from J; bases not matched to a gene: 11.

This clonotype was observed many times. The chain uses TRBV10-2 and TRBJ1-1; TRBD1 agrees at 7 bases. Trimming cost V 2 bases and J 0 bases; bases outside gene matches: 12. Germline V CDR1 and CDR2: WSHSY, SAAADI. The CDR3 spans 18 residues. Written as DNA, the CDR3 is TGCGCCAGCAGTGAGAGGGGGCGGGACAGTACGATGAACACTGAAGCTTTCTTT. Its protein product is CASSERGRDSTMNTEAFF.

This clonotype came up many times. The J gene is TRBJ2-2, the V gene TRBV7-3, with 12 nucleotides matching TRBD2. CDR1 is SGHTA and CDR2 is FQGTGA in the germline V gene. The length of the CDR3 is 16 residues. Unmatched junction bases numbered 8, after V lost 4 bases and J lost 8 bases. This chain's CDR3 is CASSSPSGLAGGELFF. The DNA of the CDR3 is TGTGCCAGCAGCTCCCCGTCTGGACTAGCGGGAGGGGAGCTGTTTTTT.